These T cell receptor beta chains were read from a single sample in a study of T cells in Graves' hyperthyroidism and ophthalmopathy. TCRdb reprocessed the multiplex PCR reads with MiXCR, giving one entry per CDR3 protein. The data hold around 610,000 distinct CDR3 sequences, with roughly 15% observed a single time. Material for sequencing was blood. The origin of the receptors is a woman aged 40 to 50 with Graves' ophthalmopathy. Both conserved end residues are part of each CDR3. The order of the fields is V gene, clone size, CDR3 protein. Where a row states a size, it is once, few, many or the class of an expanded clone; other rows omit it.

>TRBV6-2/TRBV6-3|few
CASSPERRYGYTF
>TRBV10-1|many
CASRTEFSNQPQHF
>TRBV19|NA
CASRRTTGPSNYGYTF
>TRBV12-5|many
CASGLQGFTEAFF
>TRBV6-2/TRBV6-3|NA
CASSPLDTPETQYF
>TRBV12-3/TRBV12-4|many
CASSFSAGEYEQYF
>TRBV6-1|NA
CASSKIAGGLSETQYF
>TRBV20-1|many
CSARGGTYEQYF
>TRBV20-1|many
CSARDGSANTGELFF
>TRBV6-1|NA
CASRSGTRYGYTF
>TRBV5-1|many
CASSLWSNRGDNYGYTF
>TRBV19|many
CASSVFGTGGAGNQPQHF
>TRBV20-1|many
CSVPDRADSQPQHF
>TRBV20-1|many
CSATRGSMQETQYF
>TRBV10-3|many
CAISRTENTEAFF
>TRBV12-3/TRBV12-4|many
CASSLTGNQPQHF
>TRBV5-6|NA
CASSLGTEYLGAFF
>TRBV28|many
CASSRVSEQYF
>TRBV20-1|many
CSAETRNYGYTF
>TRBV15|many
CATRRDRGSYEQYF
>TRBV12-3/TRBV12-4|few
CASGGDEQFF
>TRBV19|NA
CASSIGGVGGYEQYF
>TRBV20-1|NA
CSATNSRGFSYEQYF
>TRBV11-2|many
CASSLEVGETQYF
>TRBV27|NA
CASSFPGALTEAFF
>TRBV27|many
CASSKSKGGSYTGELFF
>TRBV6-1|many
CASTNTGNTEAFF
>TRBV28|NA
CASSTWERANTGELFF
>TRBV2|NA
CASSAMGPYTEAFF
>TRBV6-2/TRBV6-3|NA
CASRLTSGVYEQYF
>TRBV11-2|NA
CASSFVFSDRVSNQPQHF
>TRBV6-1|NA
CASSSGPAYGYTF
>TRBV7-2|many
CASRPSARYEQYF
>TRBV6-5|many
CASSYSRTGYERYF
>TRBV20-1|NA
CSARHPQETQYF
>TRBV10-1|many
CASSEETGNGEQYF
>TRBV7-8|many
CASSRGLGGLAFSYEQYF
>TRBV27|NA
CASSVRDRGEAFF
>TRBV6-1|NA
CASSARDTGETQYF
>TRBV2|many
CASKMAGAGDGYTF
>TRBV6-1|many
CASSEAGSHLAKNIQYF
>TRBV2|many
CATQLEYEQYF
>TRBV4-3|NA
CASSQDDLRGSGDIQYF
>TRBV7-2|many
CASSILAGTNEQYF
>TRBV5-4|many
CASSSGTSGRETQYF
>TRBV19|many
CASSKGYYTEAFF
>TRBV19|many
CATAQDRNQPQHF
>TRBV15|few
CATRPRGGLNTGELFF
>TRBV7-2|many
CASSLDSGRGVATQYF
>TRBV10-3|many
CAISATGSWYEQYF
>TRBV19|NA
CASSPRQFNQPQHF
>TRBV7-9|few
CASSERTGGDQPQHF
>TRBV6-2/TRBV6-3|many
CASKGTARNEQYF
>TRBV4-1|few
CASSQEGRTDNQPQHF
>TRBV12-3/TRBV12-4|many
CASSFPAGGTYEQYF
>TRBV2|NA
CASSLETAGGSHFGEQYF
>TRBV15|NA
CATSIRDRPNYGYTF
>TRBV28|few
CASSPRQWPQHF
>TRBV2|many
CASSARGTGVGSNQPQHF